A single sample gave rise to the 4 T cell receptor beta chains below, sequenced in a study of T cells after yellow fever vaccination. TCRdb redid the calling of the 5' RACE reads with MiXCR, one entry per CDR3 protein. This table has 610,000 or so distinct CDR3 sequences, approximately 13% appearing once. The material sequenced was PBMCs, taken on the day of the yellow fever booster vaccination. Receptors were obtained from a man aged 25 to 40 who received the YFV17D yellow fever vaccine.

This clonotype was seen a handful of times. This chain joins TRBV12-3 or TRBV12-4 and TRBJ1-1, with D possibly TRBD1 on 6 matching bases. The CDR3 is 18 residues long. The V end lost 7 bases, the J end lost 7 bases, and 31 bases lay between the germline ends. The CDR3 loop reads CASTFGYQGRIQGGEAFF. CDR3 nucleotides: TGTGCCAGCACCTTTGGTTATCAGGGGCGCATCCAAGGAGGTGAAGCTTTCTTT.

The gene calls are TRBV29-1 and TRBJ2-7; tentative D call: TRBD2 (7 bases). This CDR3 comprises 12 residues. In germline, CDR1 is SQVTM, CDR2 ANQGSEA. With 5 bases removed from V and 4 bases from J, the gap between germline ends came to 12 bases. The CDR3 protein is CSVLRGAYEQYF. The CDR3 nucleotides read TGCAGCGTTCTTCGGGGGGCGTACGAGCAGTACTTC.

The V and J genes are TRBV5-1 and TRBJ2-5, with 8 nucleotides matching TRBD2. Germline lookup yields CDR1 SGHRS and CDR2 YFSETQ. V trimming: 4 bases; J trimming: 2 bases; junction bases outside the gene matches: 7. The CDR3 is made up of 15 amino acids. The DNA for the CDR3 is TGCGCCAGCAGCGGGTTAGCGGGAAGACAAGAGACCCAGTACTTC. This encodes CASSGLAGRQETQYF. Based on the CDR3 plus reference TRBV5-1 and TRBJ2-5, the full variable domain is KAGVTQTPRYLIKTRGQQVTLSCSPISGHRSVSWYQQTPGQGLQFLFEYFSETQRNKGNFPGRFSGRQFSNSRSEMNVSTLELGDSALYLCASSGLAGRQETQYFGPGTRLLVL.

This clonotype was found a few times. The rearrangement uses TRBV6-2 or TRBV6-3 and TRBJ2-7, with D perhaps TRBD2 (5 bases). Germline assignment: CDR1 MNHEY and CDR2 SVGEGT. This CDR3 has 14 amino acids. V was clipped by 5 bases and J by 1 base, with 12 bases between them. The CDR3 region has the DNA TGTGCCAGCAGTAGAGGAGGAAATTCCTACGAGCAGTACTTC. This encodes CASSRGGNSYEQYF.